This record covers a single TCR beta chain. The sample is drawn from a study of blood T cell repertoires in COVID-19. Study summary: T cells, B-cell-depleted T cells, or PBMCs supplied cDNA or gDNA.

Germline assignment: CDR1 SGHTA and CDR2 FQGTGA. V dropped 0 bases and J dropped 2 bases, with 6 bases sitting between them. The CDR3 is 14 amino acids. As originally analysed: Amplified reference gene primers provided the basis for estimating nucleated cell counts. Clones were read by immunoSEQ multiplex PCR, and TCRdb kept only the in-frame ones, dropping some. The V and J calls and clone size come from that table; D and trimming were worked out from the DNA. The table lists 240,000 or so clones, about 87% of them singletons, with 0.85% to 0.95% in the top ten. Participants, about 18 to 100 years old, spanned approximately 26 US areas. Cohort assignment relied on participant-reported clinical history.

Sequencing was done on a sample of PBMCs or T cells enriched from blood (not recorded which). The receptor was isolated from a man aged 50-59 years who had been exposed to COVID-19. The chain has TRBV7-3 and TRBJ2-3; no clear D gene. The CDR3 here is CASSLTGYTDTQYF. The CDR3 DNA reads TGTGCCAGCAGCTTAACCGGTTACACAGATACGCAGTATTTT.